The sequence of this T cell receptor beta chain was determined in a study of blood T cell repertoires in COVID-19 (dated by TCRdb to about 2020). Looking at the study overall: Collaborator samples came from the United States, Italy and Spain and covered acute and convalescent phases of COVID-19. The prospective study material was composed of cDNA or gDNA derived from T cells, B-cell-depleted T cells, or PBMCs. Subjects who had been exposed to COVID-19, were actively infected with it, or had recovered from it provided the deeply sampled blood TCRbeta repertoires that made up the dataset. The repertoires were released in a freely available public database intended as a resource for research on the immune response to SARS-CoV-2. The samples were drawn from the first 160 participants of the ongoing ImmuneRACE study and from 950 to 1,500 subjects provided by 6 global collaborators. Nearly every sample came with metadata listing a de-identified subject ID, COVID-19 status, age in years and sex. HLA class I and class II types, where available, came from metadata supplied by the sample provider rather than from assay-based typing. Overall study outcomes, separate from this receptor: The amount of clinical and demographic metadata varied by source and participant and was provided uncurated.

TCRbeta CDR3 regions were amplified from genomic DNA using the immunoSEQ Assay, a bias-controlled multiplex PCR. The authors processed their data as follows. The number of nucleated cells in each sample was estimated from the amplification of reference gene primers within the assay. To quantify the absolute abundance of each unique TCRbeta CDR3 rearrangement, sequence reads were collapsed and filtered. For each sample, productive Simpson clonality was calculated by taking the square root of Simpson's diversity index across productive rearrangements. In TCRdb, the immuneACCESS table is reduced to in-frame sequences with V and J assigned. These tables do not hold every clone; where another copy was compared, an unresolved V gene accounts for under half, and the others remain unexplained. V and J calls and clone size are as listed in that table; D and trimming were resolved from the DNA. For this sample the table gives roughly 150,000 clones, of which 75% to 90% were detected only once. The ten biggest clones cover more than 14% of the sample.

A remark on this clone: The clone's antigen remains unknown. Nothing much larger sits one base from this clone, and base qualities are not available.

Collaborating institutions collected whole blood in K2EDTA tubes following their own protocols. Collaborator samples were shipped for TCRbeta analysis as frozen whole blood, isolated PBMCs, or DNA extracted from either sample type. The clonotype comes from a woman aged 40 to 49 with acute or convalescent COVID-19. The sample comprised peripheral blood.

The nucleotide sequence is given as TGTGCCAGCAGTTTCTCCGGGACAGTGGGCTACGAGCAGTACTTC. This sequence encodes CASSFSGTVGYEQYF. The rearranged segments are TRBV28 and TRBJ2-7; TRBD1 agrees with 7 junctional bases. CDR1 and CDR2 are drawn from the germline V gene: MDHEN, SYDVKM. V is pruned by 3 bases and J by 3 bases, leaving 8 bases of the junction without a gene match. The CDR3 numbers 15 residues from cysteine through phenylalanine. The sequence is cut down to CDR3 DNA, 45 bases in frame from base 1.